This T cell receptor (beta chain) was found in a study of T cells after yellow fever vaccination. Overall study findings and caveats: Detected again after the booster were most primary-vaccination clones, at 95% to 96% CD4 and 70% to 90% CD8.

This clonotype was counted many times. Its antigen is not known. One entry per CDR3 protein, called by TCRdb with MiXCR from the 5' RACE reads. The sample contains a few hundred thousand distinct CDR3 sequences, approximately 13% of which appear only once. The germline CDR1 and CDR2 sequences are SGHTA and FQGTGA. The CDR3 totals 13 residues. The J segment lost 8 bases and the V segment lost 5 bases, leaving 6 bases of the junction unmatched. The sample consisted of CD4+ T cells sorted from PBMCs, taken 15 days after the yellow fever booster vaccination. The receptor's source is a young man who received the YFV17D yellow fever vaccine. The rearrangement joins TRBV7-3 to TRBJ1-2, with 9 nucleotides matching TRBD1. CDR3 nucleotide sequence: TGTGCCAGCAGCCTTCGACAGGGGGGCGGCTACACCTTC. Translated, it gives CASSLRQGGGYTF.